A selection of T cell receptor beta chains follows, all from one sample in a study of cytomegalovirus exposure and HLA in healthy donors. The assay was immunoSEQ multiplex PCR, and TCRdb's table has in-frame clones only and misses some. The data show about 140,000 clones, roughly 80% seen once. Sequencing used PBMCs. The receptors shown here come from a woman between 45 and 60 years old in good health and CMV-seropositive. The CDR3 runs from the conserved cysteine through the conserved F or W. Each record gives: J gene, V gene, CDR3 protein.

TRBJ2-1	TRBV28	CASSSTSGRAYNLNEQFF
TRBJ2-5	TRBV11-2	CASSLLLQETQYF
TRBJ2-1	TRBV27	CASSLSRGSSYNEQFF
TRBJ2-5	TRBV10-3	CAISEGAGVSDTKETQYF
TRBJ2-7	TRBV7-3	CASSPGTGVNEQYF
TRBJ2-3	TRBV18	CASPTSPDTQYF
TRBJ1-4	TRBV19	CAIRGWTGRGEKLFF
TRBJ2-2	TRBV5-5	CASSPPGHLTGELFF
TRBJ2-7	TRBV6-6	CASSPGLSSYEQYF
TRBJ1-1	TRBV7-2	CASSSQGNTEAFF